The clone carrying this T cell receptor (beta chain) came up once. The antigen is not known. Relative to the germline gene, one junction end is altered; a read error may explain this. The data belong to a study of tumor-infiltrating lymphocytes in primary liver carcinoma. Study summary: Samples yielded about 3.65 to 8 million productive TCRbeta reads, similar across tissue types.

Unsorted bulk tissue, 20-30 mg of it, served as the source for co-extraction of RNA and DNA. Study conclusions and caveats: Tumor-adjacent and tumor-blood pairs displayed less overlap than did pairs of tumor regions. Against blood, tumors held a significantly higher top-250-clone fraction (p = 0.039).

With a constant-region primer, TCR beta cDNA was made from 500 ng of total RNA. Sequencing libraries for TCR beta derived from three nested multiplex PCR rounds that used slightly modified ARM-PCR. One entry per CDR3 protein results from TCRdb running MiXCR on the multiplex PCR reads. The sample yields 90,000 to 100,000 distinct CDR3 sequences, around 63% seen once. This TCR derives from a woman in her fifties or sixties with primary liver carcinoma and hepatitis B virus infection. Input material: liver tumor tissue from sampling region 5. The subset: tumor region T5, tumor centre.

This chain's CDR3 is CASSSRGARPMGNEQSF. CDR3 nucleotides: TGTGCCAGCAGCTCCCGGGGAGCGCGGCCCATGGGCAATGAGCAGTCCTTC. V usage is TRBV11-3 and J usage is TRBJ2-1; weak D call: TRBD2 (5 bases). The CDR3 runs 17 residues. Germline CDR1 reads SGHNT; CDR2 reads YENEEA. Full variable domain (remainder filled in from reference TRBV11-3 and TRBJ2-1): EAGVVQSPRYKIIEKKQPVAFWCNPISGHNTLYWYLQNLGQGPELLIRYENEEAVDDSQLPKDRFSAERLKGVDSTLKIQPAELGDSAVYLCASSSRGARPMGNEQSFGPGTRLTVL.